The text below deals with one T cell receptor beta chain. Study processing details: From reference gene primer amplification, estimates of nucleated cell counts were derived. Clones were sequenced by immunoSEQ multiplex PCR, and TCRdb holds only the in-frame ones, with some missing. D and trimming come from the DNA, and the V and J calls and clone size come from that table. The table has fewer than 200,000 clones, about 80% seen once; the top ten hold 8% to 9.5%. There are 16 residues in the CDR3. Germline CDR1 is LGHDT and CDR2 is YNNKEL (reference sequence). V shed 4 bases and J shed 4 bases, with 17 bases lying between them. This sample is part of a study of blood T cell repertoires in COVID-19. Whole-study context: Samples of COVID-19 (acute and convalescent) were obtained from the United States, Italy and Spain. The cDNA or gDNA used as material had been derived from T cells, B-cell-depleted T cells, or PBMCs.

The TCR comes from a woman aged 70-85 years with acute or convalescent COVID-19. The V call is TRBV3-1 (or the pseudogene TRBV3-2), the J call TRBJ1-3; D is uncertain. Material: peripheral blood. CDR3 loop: CASSPYRGVEGNTIYF. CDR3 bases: TGTGCCAGCAGCCCCTACCGGGGAGTGGAAGGAAACACCATATATTTT.